The source of this TCR beta chain is a study of cytomegalovirus exposure and HLA in healthy donors. Overall study: Earlier, 200 million or so T cells were analyzed, and over 95 million unique TCR beta sequences were found among them. Regarding the study as a whole: In a later analysis, TCR association rates varied by HLA locus: DRB1 most, HLA-C fewest. Later analysis identified about 18,000 TCR beta sequences associated with HLA alleles, using a false discovery rate threshold of 0.05. Common viral pathogens (according to a later analysis) appeared linked to several of the most significant clusters.

The length of the CDR3 is 18 residues. Germline-derived CDR1 and CDR2 are MNHEY and SMNVEV (reference sequence). Germline trimming cut 2 bases from V and 0 bases from J; bases unmatched to any gene: 5. Turning to this clone: Antigen specificity is unknown.

Amplification used 60 Vbeta primers and 13 Jbeta primers. This table comes from immunoSEQ multiplex PCR, and its TCRdb copy is limited to in-frame clones, with some not included. The data show just over 150,000 clones, around four fifths seen once. This receptor was obtained from a man between 18 and 35 years old in good health and CMV-seronegative. The sequenced sample was PBMCs. The chain carries TRBV27 and TRBJ1-5; 12 bases align to TRBD1. In DNA, the CDR3 is TGTGCCAGCAGTTTAGGGACAGGGGGCCCTAATAGCAATCAGCCCCAGCATTTT. Translation gives CASSLGTGGPNSNQPQHF.